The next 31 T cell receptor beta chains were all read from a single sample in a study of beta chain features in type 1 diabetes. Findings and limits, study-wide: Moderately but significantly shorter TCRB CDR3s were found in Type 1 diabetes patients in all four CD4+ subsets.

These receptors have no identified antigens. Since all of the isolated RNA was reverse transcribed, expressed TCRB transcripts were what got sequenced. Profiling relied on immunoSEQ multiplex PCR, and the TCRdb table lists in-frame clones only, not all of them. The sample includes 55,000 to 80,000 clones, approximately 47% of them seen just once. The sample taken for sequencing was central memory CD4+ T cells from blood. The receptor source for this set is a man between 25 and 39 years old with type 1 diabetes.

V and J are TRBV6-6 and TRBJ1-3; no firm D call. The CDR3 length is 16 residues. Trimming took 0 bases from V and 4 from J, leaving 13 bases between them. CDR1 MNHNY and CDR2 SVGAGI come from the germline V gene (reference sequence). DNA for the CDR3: TGTGCCAGCAGTTACTCGATGGCCACGAGGGGAAACACCATATATTTT. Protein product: CASSYSMATRGNTIYF.

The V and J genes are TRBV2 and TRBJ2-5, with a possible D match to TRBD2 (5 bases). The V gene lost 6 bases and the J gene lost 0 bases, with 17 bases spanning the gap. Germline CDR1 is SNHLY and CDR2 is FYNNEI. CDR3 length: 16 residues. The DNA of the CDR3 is TGTGCCAGCAGAGCACGCACTAGTGACTACCAAGAGACCCAGTACTTC. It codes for CASRARTSDYQETQYF.

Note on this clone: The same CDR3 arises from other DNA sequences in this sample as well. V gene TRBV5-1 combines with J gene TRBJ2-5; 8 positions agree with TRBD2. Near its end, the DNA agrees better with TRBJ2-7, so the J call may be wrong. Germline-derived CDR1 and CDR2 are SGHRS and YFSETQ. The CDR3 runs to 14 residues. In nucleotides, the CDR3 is TGCGCCAGCAGCTTAGCGGGGGAAGGGTACGAGCAGTACTTC. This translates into CASSLAGEGYEQYF.

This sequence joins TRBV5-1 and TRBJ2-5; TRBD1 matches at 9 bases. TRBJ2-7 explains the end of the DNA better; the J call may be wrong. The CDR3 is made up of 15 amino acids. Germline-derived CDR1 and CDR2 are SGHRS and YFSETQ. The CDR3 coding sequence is TGCGCCAGCAGCATCCAACAGGGGGCGCAGTTCGAGCAGTACTTC. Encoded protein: CASSIQQGAQFEQYF.

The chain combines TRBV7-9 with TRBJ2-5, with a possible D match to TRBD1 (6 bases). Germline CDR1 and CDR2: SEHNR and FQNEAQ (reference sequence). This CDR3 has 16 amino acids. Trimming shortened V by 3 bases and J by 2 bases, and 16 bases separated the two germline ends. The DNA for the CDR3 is TGTGCCAGCAGCTTGCCACAGGGTATTGGGCAAGAGACCCAGTACTTC. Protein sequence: CASSLPQGIGQETQYF.

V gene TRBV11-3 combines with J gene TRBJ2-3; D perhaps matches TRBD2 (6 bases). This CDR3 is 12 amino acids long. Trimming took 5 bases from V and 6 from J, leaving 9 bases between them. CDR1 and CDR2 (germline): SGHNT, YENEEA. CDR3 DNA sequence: TGTGCCAGCAGCCCGACTAGGGATACGCAGTATTTT. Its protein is CASSPTRDTQYF.

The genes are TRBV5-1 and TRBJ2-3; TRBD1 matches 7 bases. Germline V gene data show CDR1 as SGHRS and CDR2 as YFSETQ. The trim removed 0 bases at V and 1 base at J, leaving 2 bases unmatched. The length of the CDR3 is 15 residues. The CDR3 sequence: CASSLGDRGTDTQYF. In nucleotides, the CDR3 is TGCGCCAGCAGCTTGGGCGACAGGGGCACAGATACGCAGTATTTT.

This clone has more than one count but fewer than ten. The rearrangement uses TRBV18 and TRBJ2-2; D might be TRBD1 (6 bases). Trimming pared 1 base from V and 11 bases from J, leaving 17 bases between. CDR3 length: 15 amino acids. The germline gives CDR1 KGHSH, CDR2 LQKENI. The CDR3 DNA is TGTGCCAGCTCACCACTCCGGGACATCCCATCCGAGCTGTTTTTT. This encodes CASSPLRDIPSELFF. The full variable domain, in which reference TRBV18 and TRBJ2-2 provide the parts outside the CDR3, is NAGVMQNPRHLVRRRGQEARLRCSPMKGHSHVYWYRQLPEEGLKFMVYLQKENIIDESGMPKERFSAEFPKEGPSILRIQQVVRGDSAAYFCASSPLRDIPSELFFGEGSRLTVL.

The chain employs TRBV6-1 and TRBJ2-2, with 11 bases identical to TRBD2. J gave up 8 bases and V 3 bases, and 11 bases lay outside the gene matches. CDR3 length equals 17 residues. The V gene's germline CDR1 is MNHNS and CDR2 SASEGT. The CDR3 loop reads CASSEGLAGGPQGELFF. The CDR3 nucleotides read TGTGCCAGCAGTGAGGGTCTAGCGGGGGGACCTCAGGGGGAGCTGTTTTTT.

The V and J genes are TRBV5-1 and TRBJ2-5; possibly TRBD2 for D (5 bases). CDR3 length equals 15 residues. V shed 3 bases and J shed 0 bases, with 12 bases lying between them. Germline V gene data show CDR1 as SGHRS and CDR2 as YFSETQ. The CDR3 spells CASSSARLNQETQYF. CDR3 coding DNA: TGCGCCAGCAGCTCCGCCCGACTAAACCAAGAGACCCAGTACTTC.

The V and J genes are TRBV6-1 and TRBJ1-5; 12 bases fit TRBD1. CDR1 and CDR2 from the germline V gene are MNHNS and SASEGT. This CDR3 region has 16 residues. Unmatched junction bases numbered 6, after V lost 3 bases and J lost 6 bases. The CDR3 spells CASSEPGQGASQPQHF. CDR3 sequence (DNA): TGTGCCAGCAGTGAGCCGGGACAGGGGGCCAGTCAGCCCCAGCATTTT.

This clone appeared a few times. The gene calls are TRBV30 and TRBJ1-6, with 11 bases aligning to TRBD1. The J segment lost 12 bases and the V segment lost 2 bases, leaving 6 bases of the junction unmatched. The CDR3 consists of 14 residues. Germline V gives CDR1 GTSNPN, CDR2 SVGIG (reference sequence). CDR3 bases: TGTGCCTGGAGTCGTGGACAGGGGGCCGAACCCCTCCACTTT. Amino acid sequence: CAWSRGQGAEPLHF.

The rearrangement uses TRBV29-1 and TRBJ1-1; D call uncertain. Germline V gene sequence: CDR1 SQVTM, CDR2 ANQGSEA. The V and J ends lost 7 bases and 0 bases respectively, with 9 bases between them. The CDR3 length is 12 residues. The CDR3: CSARLLNTEAFF. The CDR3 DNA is TGCAGCGCGCGGTTATTGAACACTGAAGCTTTCTTT.

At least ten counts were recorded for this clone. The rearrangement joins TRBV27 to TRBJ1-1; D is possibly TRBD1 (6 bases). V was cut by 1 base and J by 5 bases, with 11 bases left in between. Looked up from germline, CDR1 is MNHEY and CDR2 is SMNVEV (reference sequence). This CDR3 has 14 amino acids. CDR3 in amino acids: CASSLYPGVTEAFF. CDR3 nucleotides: TGTGCCAGCAGTTTATATCCAGGGGTAACTGAAGCTTTCTTT.

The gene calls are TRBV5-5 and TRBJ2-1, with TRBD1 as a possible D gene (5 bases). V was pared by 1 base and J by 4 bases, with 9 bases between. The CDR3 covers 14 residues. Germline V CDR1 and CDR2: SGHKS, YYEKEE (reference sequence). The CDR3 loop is CASSLQGGYNEQFF. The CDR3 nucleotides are TGTGCCAGCAGCTTGCAGGGCGGTTACAATGAGCAGTTCTTC.

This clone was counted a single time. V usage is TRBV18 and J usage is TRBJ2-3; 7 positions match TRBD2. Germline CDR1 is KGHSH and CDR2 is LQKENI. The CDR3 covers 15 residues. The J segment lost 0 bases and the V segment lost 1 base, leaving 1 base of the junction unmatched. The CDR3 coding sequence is TGTGCCAGCTCACCACGGGGGGGAAGCACAGATACGCAGTATTTT. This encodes CASSPRGGSTDTQYF.

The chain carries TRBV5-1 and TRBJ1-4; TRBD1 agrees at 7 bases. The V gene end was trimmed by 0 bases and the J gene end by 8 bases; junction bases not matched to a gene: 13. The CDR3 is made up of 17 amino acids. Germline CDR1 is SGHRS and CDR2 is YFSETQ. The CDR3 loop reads CASSLGTTGASGEKLFF. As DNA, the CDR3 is TGCGCCAGCAGCTTGGGGACTACAGGGGCCAGTGGAGAAAAACTGTTTTTT. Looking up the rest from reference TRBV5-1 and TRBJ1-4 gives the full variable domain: KAGVTQTPRYLIKTRGQQVTLSCSPISGHRSVSWYQQTPGQGLQFLFEYFSETQRNKGNFPGRFSGRQFSNSRSEMNVSTLELGDSALYLCASSLGTTGASGEKLFFGSGTQLSVL.

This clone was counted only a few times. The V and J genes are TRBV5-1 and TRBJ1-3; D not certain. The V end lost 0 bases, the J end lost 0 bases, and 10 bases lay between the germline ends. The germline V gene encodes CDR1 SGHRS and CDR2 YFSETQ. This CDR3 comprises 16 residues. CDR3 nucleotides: TGCGCCAGCAGCTTGGGAGACAACGCCTCTGGAAACACCATATATTTT. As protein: CASSLGDNASGNTIYF.

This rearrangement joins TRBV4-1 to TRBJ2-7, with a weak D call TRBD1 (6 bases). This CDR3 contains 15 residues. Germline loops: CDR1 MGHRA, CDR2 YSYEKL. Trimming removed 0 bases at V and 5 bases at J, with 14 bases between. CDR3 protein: CASSQEGQGSHEQYF. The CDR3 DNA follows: TGCGCCAGCAGCCAAGAGGGGCAGGGGTCCCACGAGCAGTACTTC.

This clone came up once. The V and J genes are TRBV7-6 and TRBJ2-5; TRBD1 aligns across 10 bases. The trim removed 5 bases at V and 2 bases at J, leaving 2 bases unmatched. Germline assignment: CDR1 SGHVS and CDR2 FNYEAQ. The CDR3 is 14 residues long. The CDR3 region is CASSMGQGQETQYF. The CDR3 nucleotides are TGTGCCAGCAGCATGGGACAGGGGCAAGAGACCCAGTACTTC.

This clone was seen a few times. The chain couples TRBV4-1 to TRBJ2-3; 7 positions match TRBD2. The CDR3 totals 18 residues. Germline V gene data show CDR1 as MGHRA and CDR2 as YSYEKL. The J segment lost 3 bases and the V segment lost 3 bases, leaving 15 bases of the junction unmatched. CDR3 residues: CASSQTVKGRGGTDTQYF. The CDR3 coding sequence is TGCGCCAGCAGCCAGACCGTAAAGGGACGCGGGGGAACAGATACGCAGTATTTT.

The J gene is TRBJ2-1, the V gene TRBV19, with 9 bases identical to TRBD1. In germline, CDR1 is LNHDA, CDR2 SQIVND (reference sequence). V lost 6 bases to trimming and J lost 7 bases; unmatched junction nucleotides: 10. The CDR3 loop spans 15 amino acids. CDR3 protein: CASRGAGQGMNEQFF. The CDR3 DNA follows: TGTGCCAGTAGAGGAGCTGGACAGGGGATGAATGAGCAGTTCTTC.

The CDR3 reads CASSLASTGLSYEQYF. For the CDR3, the DNA is TGTGCCAGCAGCTTAGCGAGTACAGGCCTCTCCTACGAGCAGTACTTC. This sequence joins TRBV7-2 and TRBJ2-7, with D perhaps TRBD1 (5 bases). Germline lookup yields CDR1 SGHTA and CDR2 FQGNSA. CDR3 length equals 16 residues. The ends were cut back, 0 bases at V and 0 bases at J, with 12 bases in the middle.

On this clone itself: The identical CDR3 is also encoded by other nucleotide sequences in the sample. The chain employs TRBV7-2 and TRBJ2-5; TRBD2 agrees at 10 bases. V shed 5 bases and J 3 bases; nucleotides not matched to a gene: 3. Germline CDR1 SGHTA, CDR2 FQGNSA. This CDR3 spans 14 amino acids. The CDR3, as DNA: TGTGCCAGCAGCCCGGGACTAGCGAAAGAGACCCAGTACTTC. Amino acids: CASSPGLAKETQYF.

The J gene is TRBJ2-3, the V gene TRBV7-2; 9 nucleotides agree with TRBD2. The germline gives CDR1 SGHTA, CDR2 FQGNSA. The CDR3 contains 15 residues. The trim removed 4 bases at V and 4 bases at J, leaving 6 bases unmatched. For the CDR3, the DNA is TGTGCCAGCAGCTCAGCGGGAGGCACGGCAGATACGCAGTATTTT. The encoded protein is CASSSAGGTADTQYF.

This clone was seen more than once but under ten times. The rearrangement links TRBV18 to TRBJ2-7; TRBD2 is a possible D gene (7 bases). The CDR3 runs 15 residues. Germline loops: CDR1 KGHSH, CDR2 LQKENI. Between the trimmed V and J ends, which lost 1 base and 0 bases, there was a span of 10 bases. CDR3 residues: CASSPQGGDSYEQYF. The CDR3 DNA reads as TGTGCCAGCTCACCACAGGGGGGGGACTCCTACGAGCAGTACTTC.

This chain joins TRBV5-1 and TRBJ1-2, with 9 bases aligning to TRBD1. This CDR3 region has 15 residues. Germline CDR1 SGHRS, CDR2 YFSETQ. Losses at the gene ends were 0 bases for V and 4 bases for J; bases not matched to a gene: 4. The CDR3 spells CASSLGGTGTYGYTF. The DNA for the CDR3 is TGCGCCAGCAGCTTGGGAGGGACAGGGACCTATGGCTACACCTTC.

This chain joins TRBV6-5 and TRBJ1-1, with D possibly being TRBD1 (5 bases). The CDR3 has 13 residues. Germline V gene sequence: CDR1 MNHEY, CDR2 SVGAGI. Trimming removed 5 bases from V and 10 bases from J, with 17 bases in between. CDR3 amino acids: CASSQAGEGRAFF. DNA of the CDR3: TGTGCCAGCAGTCAAGCGGGGGAGGGAAGAGCTTTCTTT.

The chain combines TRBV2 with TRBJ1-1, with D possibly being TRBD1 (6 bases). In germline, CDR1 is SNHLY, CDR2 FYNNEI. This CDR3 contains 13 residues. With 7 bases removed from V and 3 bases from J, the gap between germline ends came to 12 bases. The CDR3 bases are TGTGCCAGCATCATGGACAGCTACACTGAAGCTTTCTTT. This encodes CASIMDSYTEAFF.

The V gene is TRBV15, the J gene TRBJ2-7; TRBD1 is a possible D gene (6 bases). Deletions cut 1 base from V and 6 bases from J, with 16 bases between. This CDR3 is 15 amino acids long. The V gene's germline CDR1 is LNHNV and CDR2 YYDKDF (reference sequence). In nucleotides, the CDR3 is TGTGCCACCAGCAGAGGGGACAATTCCCCACTCGAGCAGTACTTC. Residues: CATSRGDNSPLEQYF.

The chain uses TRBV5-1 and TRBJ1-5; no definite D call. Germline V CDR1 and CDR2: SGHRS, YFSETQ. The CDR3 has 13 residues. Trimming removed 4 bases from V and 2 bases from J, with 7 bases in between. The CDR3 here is CASSPEGNQPQHF. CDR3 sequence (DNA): TGCGCCAGCAGCCCCGAGGGCAATCAGCCCCAGCATTTT.